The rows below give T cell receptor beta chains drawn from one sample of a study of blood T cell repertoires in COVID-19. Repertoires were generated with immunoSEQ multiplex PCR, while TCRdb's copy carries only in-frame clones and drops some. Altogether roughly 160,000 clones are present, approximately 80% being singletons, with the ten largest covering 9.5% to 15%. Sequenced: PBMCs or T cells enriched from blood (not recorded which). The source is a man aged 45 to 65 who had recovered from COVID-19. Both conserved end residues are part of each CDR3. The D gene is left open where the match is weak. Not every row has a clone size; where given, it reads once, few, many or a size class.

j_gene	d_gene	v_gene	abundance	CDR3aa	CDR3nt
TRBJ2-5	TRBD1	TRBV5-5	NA	CASSALGTEETQYF	TGTGCCAGCAGCGCGCTCGGGACAGAAGAGACCCAGTACTTC
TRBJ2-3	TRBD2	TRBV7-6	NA	CASQAGGRYTQYF	TGTGCCAGCCAGGCGGGGGGGCGGTATACGCAGTATTTT
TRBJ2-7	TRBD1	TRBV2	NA	CASTPGQGTYEQYF	TGTGCCAGCACCCCGGGACAGGGTACCTACGAGCAGTACTTC
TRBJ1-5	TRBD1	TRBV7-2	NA	CASSLRGDSPRPQHF	TGTGCCAGCAGCTTGAGAGGGGACAGCCCCAGACCCCAGCATTTT
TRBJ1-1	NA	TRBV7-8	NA	CASSPQGYEAFF	TGTGCCAGCAGCCCCCAGGGGTATGAAGCTTTCTTT
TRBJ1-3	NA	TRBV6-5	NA	CASSYSWLRGNTIYF	TGTGCCAGCAGTTACTCTTGGTTGCGCGGAAACACCATATATTTT
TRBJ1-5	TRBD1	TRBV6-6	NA	CASSHTGTGGFSNQPQHF	TGTGCCAGCAGTCATACCGGGACAGGGGGGTTTAGCAATCAGCCCCAGCATTTT
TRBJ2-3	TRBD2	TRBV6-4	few	CASSGTSGGTDTQYF	TGTGCCAGCAGTGGGACTAGCGGGGGCACAGATACGCAGTATTTT
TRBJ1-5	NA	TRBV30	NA	CAWSVGTDSNQPQHF	TGTGCCTGGAGTGTAGGTACAGATAGCAATCAGCCCCAGCATTTT
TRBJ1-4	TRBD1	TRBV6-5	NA	CASDGTGNEKLFF	TGTGCCAGCGACGGGACAGGGAATGAAAAACTGTTTTTT
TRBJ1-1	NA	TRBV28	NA	CASSFEDTEAFF	TGTGCCAGCAGTTTCGAGGACACTGAAGCTTTCTTT
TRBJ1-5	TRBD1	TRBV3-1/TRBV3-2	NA	CASSQGRGHSQPQHF	TGTGCCAGCAGCCAAGGGAGGGGGCATTCCCAGCCCCAGCATTTT
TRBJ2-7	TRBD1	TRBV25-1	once	CASTAPGQGTGEQYF	TGTGCCAGCACCGCCCCGGGACAGGGCACCGGCGAGCAGTACTTC
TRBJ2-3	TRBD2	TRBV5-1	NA	CASSSGGARSDTQYF	TGCGCCAGCTCGAGCGGGGGGGCCCGGTCAGATACGCAGTATTTT
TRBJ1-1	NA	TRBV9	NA	CASSAITRQGTEAFF	TGTGCCAGCAGCGCTATTACAAGGCAGGGGACTGAAGCTTTCTTT
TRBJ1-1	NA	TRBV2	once	CASSQGFETEAFF	TGTGCCAGCTCGCAGGGTTTTGAAACTGAAGCTTTCTTT
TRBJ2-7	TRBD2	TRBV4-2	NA	CASSQDIRAGGPPQYF	TGTGCCAGCAGCCAAGATATTCGGGCGGGGGGCCCCCCACAGTACTTC